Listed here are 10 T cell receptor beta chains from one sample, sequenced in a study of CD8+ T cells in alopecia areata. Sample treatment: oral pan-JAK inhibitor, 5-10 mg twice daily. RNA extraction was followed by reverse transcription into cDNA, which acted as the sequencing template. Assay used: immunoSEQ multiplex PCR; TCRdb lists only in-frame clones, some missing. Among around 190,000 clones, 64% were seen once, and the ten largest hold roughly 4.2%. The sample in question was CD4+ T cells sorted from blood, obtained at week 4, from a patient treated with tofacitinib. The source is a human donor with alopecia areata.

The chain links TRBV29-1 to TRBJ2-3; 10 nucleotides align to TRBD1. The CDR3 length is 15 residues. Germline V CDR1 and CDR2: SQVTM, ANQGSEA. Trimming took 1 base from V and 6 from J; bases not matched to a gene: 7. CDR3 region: CSVEAPGQGRDTQYF. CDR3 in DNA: TGCAGCGTTGAAGCTCCGGGACAGGGGCGGGATACGCAGTATTTT.

The CDR3 sequence: CAWSLDVNQPQHF. The CDR3 nucleotides are TGTGCCTGGAGTTTGGACGTCAATCAGCCCCAGCATTTT. The J gene is TRBJ1-5, the V gene TRBV30, with D uncertain. The CDR3 has 13 amino acids. CDR1 is GTSNPN and CDR2 is SVGIG in the germline V gene (reference sequence). V dropped 2 bases and J dropped 3 bases, with 8 bases sitting between them.

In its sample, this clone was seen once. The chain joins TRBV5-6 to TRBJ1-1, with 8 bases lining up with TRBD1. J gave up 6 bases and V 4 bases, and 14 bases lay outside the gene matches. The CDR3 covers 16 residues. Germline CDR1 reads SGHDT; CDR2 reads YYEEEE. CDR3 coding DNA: TGTGCCAGCAGCGCGAGGGGGACAGGAGTGGTCGCTGAAGCTTTCTTT. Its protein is CASSARGTGVVAEAFF.

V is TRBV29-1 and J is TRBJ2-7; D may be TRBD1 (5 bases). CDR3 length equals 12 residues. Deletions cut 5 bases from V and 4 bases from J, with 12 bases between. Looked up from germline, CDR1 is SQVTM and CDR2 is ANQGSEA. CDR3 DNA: TGCAGCGTTACACTTGACAGTTACGAGCAGTACTTC. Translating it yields CSVTLDSYEQYF.

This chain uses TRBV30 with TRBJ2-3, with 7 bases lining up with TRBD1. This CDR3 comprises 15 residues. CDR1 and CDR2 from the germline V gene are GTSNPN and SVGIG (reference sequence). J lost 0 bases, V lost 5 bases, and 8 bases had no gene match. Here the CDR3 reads CAWGRRGTSTDTQYF. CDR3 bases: TGTGCCTGGGGCCGCAGGGGGACCAGCACAGATACGCAGTATTTT.

CDR3 coding DNA: TGTGCCAGCATGCGAACTAGCGGGGCCCCTTTGGGAGAGACCCAGTACTTC. Amino acid sequence: CASMRTSGAPLGETQYF. This sequence joins TRBV5-4 and TRBJ2-5; TRBD2 matches 10 bases. Trimming removed 6 bases from V and 4 bases from J; junction bases left unmatched: 15. Germline CDR1 and CDR2: SGHNT and YYREEE (reference sequence). The length of the CDR3 is 17 residues.

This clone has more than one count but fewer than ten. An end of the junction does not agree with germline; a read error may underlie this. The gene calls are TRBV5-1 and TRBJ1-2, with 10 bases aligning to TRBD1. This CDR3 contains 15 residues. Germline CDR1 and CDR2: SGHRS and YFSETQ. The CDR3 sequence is CASSLGHPGQGIPLF. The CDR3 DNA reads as TGCGCCAGCAGCTTGGGGCACCCGGGACAGGGGATACCACTCTTC.

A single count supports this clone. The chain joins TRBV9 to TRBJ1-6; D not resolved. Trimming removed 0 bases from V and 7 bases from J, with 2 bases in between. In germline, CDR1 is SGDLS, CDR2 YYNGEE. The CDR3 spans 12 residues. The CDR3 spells CASSVGNSPLHF. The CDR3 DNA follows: TGTGCCAGCAGCGTAGGGAATTCACCCCTCCACTTT. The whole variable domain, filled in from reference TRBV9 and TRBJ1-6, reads DSGVTQTPKHLITATGQRVTLRCSPRSGDLSVYWYQQSLDQGLQFLIQYYNGEERAKGNILERFSAQQFPDLHSELNLSSLELGDSALYFCASSVGNSPLHFGNGTRLTVT.

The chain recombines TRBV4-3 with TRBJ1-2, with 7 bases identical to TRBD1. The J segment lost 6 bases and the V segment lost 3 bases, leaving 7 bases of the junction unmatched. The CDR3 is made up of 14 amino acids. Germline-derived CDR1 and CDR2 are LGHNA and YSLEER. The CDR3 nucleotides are TGCGCCAGCAGCCATATGACAGGGTTGAATGGCTACACCTTC. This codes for CASSHMTGLNGYTF.

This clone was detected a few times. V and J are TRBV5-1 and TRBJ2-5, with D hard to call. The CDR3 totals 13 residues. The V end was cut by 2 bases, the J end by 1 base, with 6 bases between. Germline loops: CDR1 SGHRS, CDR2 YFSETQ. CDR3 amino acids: CASSFWFQETQYF. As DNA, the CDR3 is TGCGCCAGCAGCTTTTGGTTCCAAGAGACCCAGTACTTC. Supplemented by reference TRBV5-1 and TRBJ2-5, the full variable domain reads KAGVTQTPRYLIKTRGQQVTLSCSPISGHRSVSWYQQTPGQGLQFLFEYFSETQRNKGNFPGRFSGRQFSNSRSEMNVSTLELGDSALYLCASSFWFQETQYFGPGTRLLVL.